The 7 T cell receptor beta chains listed next were all sequenced from one sample in a study of cytotoxic CD8 clonotypes in ibrutinib-treated CLL. Measured with immunoSEQ multiplex PCR; TCRdb has only the in-frame clones, and not every one. Seen here are about 45,000 clones, 65% observed once, and the top ten hold around a fifth. Material: PBMCs, obtained after 24 months of ibrutinib treatment. The receptor set was obtained from a human donor with chronic lymphocytic leukemia.

The V and J genes are TRBV29-1 and TRBJ1-1; TRBD1 is a possible D gene (6 bases). The length of the CDR3 is 12 residues. Germline CDR1 reads SQVTM; CDR2 reads ANQGSEA. V gave up 4 bases and J gave up 5 bases, with 11 bases separating them. CDR3 in amino acids: CSVVGGKTEAFF. DNA for the CDR3: TGCAGCGTTGTAGGGGGAAAGACTGAAGCTTTCTTT.

The CDR3 DNA sequence: TGTGCCAGCAGTTTTCTACAGGGGGCTACCGGGGAGCTGTTTTTT. This sequence encodes CASSFLQGATGELFF. V usage is TRBV28 and J usage is TRBJ2-2, with 9 bases matching TRBD1. The length of the CDR3 is 15 residues. J gave up 5 bases and V 3 bases, and 4 bases lay outside the gene matches. Germline V gene sequence: CDR1 MDHEN, CDR2 SYDVKM.

This rearrangement joins TRBV28 to TRBJ2-5, with 11 bases identical to TRBD2. The length of the CDR3 is 15 residues. Germline V gene lookup returns CDR1 MDHEN and CDR2 SYDVKM. The V gene end was trimmed by 7 bases and the J gene end by 5 bases; junction bases not matched to a gene: 9. The CDR3 reads CASTGTSGGGETQYF. The CDR3 coding sequence is TGTGCCAGCACCGGGACTAGCGGAGGGGGGGAGACCCAGTACTTC.

This chain connects TRBV7-2 to TRBJ2-1; 9 bases map to TRBD1. The V segment lost 5 bases and the J segment 1 base; nucleotides outside the gene matches: 6. There are 16 residues in the CDR3. Looked up from germline, CDR1 is SGHTA and CDR2 is FQGNSA. DNA for the CDR3: TGTGCCAGCAGCCGCCGACAGGGGGTGTCCTACAATGAGCAGTTCTTC. Protein: CASSRRQGVSYNEQFF. The whole variable domain, filled in from reference TRBV7-2 and TRBJ2-1, reads GAGVSQSPSNKVTEKGKDVELRCDPISGHTALYWYRQSLGQGLEFLIYFQGNSAPDKSGLPSDRFSAERTGGSVSTLTIQRTQQEDSAVYLCASSRRQGVSYNEQFFGPGTRLTVL.

The chain carries TRBV30 and TRBJ1-2; D remains ambiguous. The CDR3 is 12 residues long. Germline V CDR1 and CDR2: GTSNPN, SVGIG (reference sequence). The V gene lost 0 bases and the J gene lost 7 bases, with 9 bases spanning the gap. The CDR3 nucleotides are TGTGCCTGGAGTGTAATCGGAGGTGGCTACACCTTC. Protein product: CAWSVIGGGYTF.

This clone came up a few times. The chain carries TRBV13 and TRBJ2-2; no firm D call. CDR3 size: 14 residues. Germline loops: CDR1 PRHDT, CDR2 FYEKMQ (reference sequence). V was shortened by 8 bases and J by 4 bases, with 14 bases between the two germline ends. CDR3 bases: TGTGCCAGCGGGTCCCGATGGGGCACCGGGGAGCTGTTTTTT. It codes for CASGSRWGTGELFF. The variable domain in full, with the rest retrieved from reference TRBV13 and TRBJ2-2, is AAGVIQSPRHLIKEKRETATLKCYPIPRHDTVYWYQQGPGQDPQFLISFYEKMQSDKGSIPDRFSAQQFSDYHSELNMSSLELGDSALYFCASGSRWGTGELFFGEGSRLTVL.

The V and J genes are TRBV19 and TRBJ1-1; possible D gene TRBD1, 5 bases. Looked up from germline, CDR1 is LNHDA and CDR2 is SQIVND (reference sequence). The CDR3 loop spans 12 amino acids. Trimming shortened V by 9 bases and J by 1 base, and 9 bases separated the two germline ends. The CDR3 protein is CASLRGNTEAFF. In DNA, the CDR3 is TGTGCCAGCCTAAGGGGGAACACTGAAGCTTTCTTT.